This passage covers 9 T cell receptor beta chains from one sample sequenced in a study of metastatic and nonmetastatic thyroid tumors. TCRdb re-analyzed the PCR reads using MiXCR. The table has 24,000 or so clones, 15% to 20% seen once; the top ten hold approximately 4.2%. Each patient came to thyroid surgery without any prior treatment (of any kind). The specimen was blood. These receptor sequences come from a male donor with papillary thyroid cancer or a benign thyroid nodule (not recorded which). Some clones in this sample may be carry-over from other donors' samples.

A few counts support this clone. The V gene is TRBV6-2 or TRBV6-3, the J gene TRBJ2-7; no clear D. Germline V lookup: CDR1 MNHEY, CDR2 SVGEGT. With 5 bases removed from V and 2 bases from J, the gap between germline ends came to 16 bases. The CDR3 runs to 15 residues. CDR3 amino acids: CASSTGITSTYEQYF. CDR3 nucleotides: TGTGCCAGCAGTACTGGGATCACGAGCACCTACGAGCAGTACTTC.

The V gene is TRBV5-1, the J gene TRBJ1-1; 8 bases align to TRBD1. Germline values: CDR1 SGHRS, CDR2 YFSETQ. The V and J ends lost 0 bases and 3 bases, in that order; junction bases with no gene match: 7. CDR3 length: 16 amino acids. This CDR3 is CASSLGTGTSYTEAFF. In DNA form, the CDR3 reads TGCGCCAGCAGCTTGGGGACAGGGACTTCGTACACTGAAGCTTTCTTT.

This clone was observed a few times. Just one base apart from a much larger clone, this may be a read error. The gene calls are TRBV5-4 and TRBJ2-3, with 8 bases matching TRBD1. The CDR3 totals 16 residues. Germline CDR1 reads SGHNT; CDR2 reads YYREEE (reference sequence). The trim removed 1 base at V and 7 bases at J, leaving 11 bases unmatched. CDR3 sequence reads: CASSLRPTGDTYTQYF. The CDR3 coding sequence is TGTGCCAGCAGCTTGAGGCCGACAGGGGATACGTATACGCAGTATTTT.

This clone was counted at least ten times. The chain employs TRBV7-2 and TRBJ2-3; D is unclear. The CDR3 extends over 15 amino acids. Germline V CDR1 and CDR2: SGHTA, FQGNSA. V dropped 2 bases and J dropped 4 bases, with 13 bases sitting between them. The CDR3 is CASSLPWSGSDTQYF. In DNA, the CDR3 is TGTGCCAGCAGCTTACCCTGGAGTGGGTCAGATACGCAGTATTTT.

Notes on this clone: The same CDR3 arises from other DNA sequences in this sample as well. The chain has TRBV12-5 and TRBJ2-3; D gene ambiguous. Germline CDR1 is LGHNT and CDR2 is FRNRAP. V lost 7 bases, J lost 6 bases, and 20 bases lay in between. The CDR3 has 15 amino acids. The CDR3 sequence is CASVPGSSHTDTQYF. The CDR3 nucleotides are TGTGCTAGTGTCCCCGGTAGCAGCCACACGGATACGCAGTATTTT. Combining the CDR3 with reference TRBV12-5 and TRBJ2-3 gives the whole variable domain DARVTQTPRHKVTEMGQEVTMRCQPILGHNTVFWYRQTMMQGLELLAYFRNRAPLDDSGMPKDRFSAEMPDATLATLKIQPSEPRDSAVYFCASVPGSSHTDTQYFGPGTRLTVL.

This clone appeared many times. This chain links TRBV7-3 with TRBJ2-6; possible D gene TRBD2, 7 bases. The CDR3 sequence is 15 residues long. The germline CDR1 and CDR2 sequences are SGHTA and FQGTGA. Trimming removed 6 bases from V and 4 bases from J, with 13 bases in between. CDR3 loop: CASRPAGAGANVLTF. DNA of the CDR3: TGTGCCAGCAGACCCGCGGGGGCAGGGGCCAACGTCCTGACTTTC.

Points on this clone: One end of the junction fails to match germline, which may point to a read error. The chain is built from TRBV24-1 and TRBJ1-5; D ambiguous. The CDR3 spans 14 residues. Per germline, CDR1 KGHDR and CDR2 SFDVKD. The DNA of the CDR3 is TGTGTCACCAGTGATTACGGCTACAAGCAGCCCCAGCATTTT. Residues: CVTSDYGYKQPQHF.

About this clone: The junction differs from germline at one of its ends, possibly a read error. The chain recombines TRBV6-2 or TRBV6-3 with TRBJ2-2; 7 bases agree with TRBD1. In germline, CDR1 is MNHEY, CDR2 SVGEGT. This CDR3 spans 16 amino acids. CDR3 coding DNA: TGTGCCAGTAGTTATAAAGGACAGGTGTCCACCGGGGAGCTGTTTTTT. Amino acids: CASSYKGQVSTGELFF.

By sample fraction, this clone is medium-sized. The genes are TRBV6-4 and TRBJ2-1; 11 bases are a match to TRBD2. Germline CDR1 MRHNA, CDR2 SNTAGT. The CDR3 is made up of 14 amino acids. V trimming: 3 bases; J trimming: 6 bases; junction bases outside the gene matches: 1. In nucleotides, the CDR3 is TGTGCCAGCAGTGATAGCGGGAGGGCCAATGAGCAGTTCTTC. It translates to CASSDSGRANEQFF.